The clone carrying this T cell receptor beta chain occurred many times. The sample belongs to a study of CD8 T cells in ankylosing spondylitis. This CDR3 is 14 amino acids long. Trimming cost V 6 bases and J 3 bases, with 12 bases left between them. CDR1 and CDR2 from the germline V gene are MNHNS and SASEGT. Using quantitative 5'-RACE with molecular barcodes, the authors made TCR beta libraries. One entry per CDR3 protein results from TCRdb running MiXCR on the 5' RACE reads. This sample has 45,000 to 65,000 distinct CDR3 sequences, with 6.5% to 8% found just once. This receptor was taken from a female donor with ankylosing spondylitis or in good health (not recorded which). Material for sequencing was blood, either unsorted or a sorted T cell fraction (not recorded which). The rearrangement links TRBV6-1 to TRBJ2-1; a weak D match, TRBD1 (5 bases). CDR3 coding DNA: TGTGCCAGCAGACTTAAACAGGACTACAATGAGCAGTTCTTC. Protein sequence: CASRLKQDYNEQFF.